One TCR beta chain is described in this entry. The V gene lost 2 bases and the J gene lost 3 bases, with 8 bases spanning the gap. CDR1 GTSNPN and CDR2 SVGIG come from the germline V gene (reference sequence). CDR3 length: 12 amino acids. Cohorts were assigned according to the clinical history that participants reported. Two negative PCRs, clearance, or symptom resolution had been documented for recovered Cohort 3 donors. This specimen belongs to a study of blood T cell repertoires in COVID-19. The data were produced by immunoSEQ multiplex PCR, yet TCRdb's version contains in-frame clones alone and is incomplete. This table holds 260,000 or so clones, 85% found once.

The J gene is TRBJ2-7, the V gene TRBV30; D perhaps matches TRBD1 (5 bases). This sequence originates from a woman aged 50 to 60 who had recovered from COVID-19. The specimen was PBMCs or T cells enriched from blood (not recorded which). CDR3 amino acids: CAWSTGHYEQYF. CDR3 in DNA: TGTGCCTGGAGTACAGGCCACTACGAGCAGTACTTC.